Listed here are 11 T cell receptor beta chains from one sample, sequenced in a study of cytomegalovirus exposure and HLA in healthy donors. A multiplex PCR was run with 60 Vbeta primers and 13 Jbeta primers. The protocol was immunoSEQ multiplex PCR, while the TCRdb copy is restricted to in-frame clones and leaves out a portion. The table lists under 200,000 clones, around 73% of them singletons. The sequenced sample was PBMCs. Receptors originate from a man in his sixties in good health and CMV-seronegative.

The sample holds a few counts of this clone. The rearrangement joins TRBV9 to TRBJ1-3; D possibly corresponds to TRBD1 (5 bases). Germline V lookup: CDR1 SGDLS, CDR2 YYNGEE. V was cut by 4 bases and J by 3 bases, with 11 bases left in between. This CDR3 comprises 14 residues. CDR3 DNA: TGTGCCAGCAGCCGGGGAGGGGTTGGAAACACCATATATTTT. This encodes CASSRGGVGNTIYF.

V and J are TRBV7-2 and TRBJ1-2; the D is unclear. The CDR3 loop spans 16 amino acids. CDR1 is SGHTA and CDR2 is FQGNSA in the germline V gene. The V end lost 1 base, the J end lost 5 bases, and 17 bases lay between the germline ends. The CDR3 nucleotides are TGTGCCAGCAGCTTAGGACCGCAGGCAGGAAGGTATGGCTACACCTTC. Translated, it gives CASSLGPQAGRYGYTF.

The rearrangement uses TRBV2 and TRBJ1-1; 12 bases are shared with TRBD1. Trimming took 5 bases from V and 0 from J; bases not matched to a gene: 4. This CDR3 contains 16 residues. Germline CDR1 reads SNHLY; CDR2 reads FYNNEI. The CDR3 nucleotides are TGTGCCAGCAGTAGGGACAGGGGGCAGTTGAACACTGAAGCTTTCTTT. As protein: CASSRDRGQLNTEAFF.

This clone was observed a few times. The chain couples TRBV19 to TRBJ2-6, with D hard to call. The germline CDR1 and CDR2 sequences are LNHDA and SQIVND (reference sequence). V lost 3 bases and J 2 bases, leaving 5 bases between the germline ends. There are 14 residues in the CDR3. CDR3 coding DNA: TGTGCCAGTAGTATCCGTCCTGGGGCCAACGTCCTGACTTTC. This encodes CASSIRPGANVLTF.

The V gene is TRBV7-6, the J gene TRBJ2-5; tentative D call: TRBD2 (7 bases). V lost 0 bases, J lost 4 bases, and 15 bases lay in between. The CDR3 spans 16 residues. Germline CDR1 reads SGHVS; CDR2 reads FNYEAQ. CDR3 residues: CASSLAGGALGETQYF. In nucleotides, the CDR3 is TGTGCCAGCAGCTTAGCTGGGGGGGCGCTTGGAGAGACCCAGTACTTC.

The gene calls are TRBV27 and TRBJ2-7; 7 nucleotides align to TRBD2. The germline gives CDR1 MNHEY, CDR2 SMNVEV (reference sequence). There are 13 residues in the CDR3. The V and J ends lost 5 bases and 3 bases, in that order; junction bases with no gene match: 4. CDR3 protein: CASSKGEGYEQYF. DNA for the CDR3: TGTGCCAGCAGTAAAGGGGAGGGCTACGAGCAGTACTTC.

The chain employs TRBV14 and TRBJ1-4, with 8 bases fitting TRBD1. The length of the CDR3 is 18 residues. V shed 4 bases, J shed 0 bases, and the junction held 10 bases outside the gene matches. CDR1 SGHDN and CDR2 FVKESK come from the germline V gene. The CDR3 protein is CASSLRGRGSSTNEKLFF. In DNA form, the CDR3 reads TGTGCCAGCAGCCTCAGGGGGCGCGGGTCCTCAACTAATGAAAAACTGTTTTTT.

The J gene is TRBJ2-7, the V gene TRBV5-4; D is ambiguous. Germline values: CDR1 SGHNT, CDR2 YYREEE (reference sequence). CDR3 length: 11 amino acids. Trimming left V 0 bases short and J 5 bases short, with 3 bases between. This chain's CDR3 is CASSLGDEQYF. CDR3 in DNA: TGTGCCAGCAGCTTGGGAGACGAGCAGTACTTC.

The chain employs TRBV27 and TRBJ2-7; 9 bases line up with TRBD1. V dropped 5 bases and J dropped 5; count of bases not matched to a gene: 13. This CDR3 has 16 residues. The germline CDR1 and CDR2 sequences are MNHEY and SMNVEV (reference sequence). The CDR3 region is CASSRIGTGFRNEQYF. Here the CDR3 DNA reads TGTGCCAGCAGTAGAATAGGGACAGGGTTTAGGAACGAGCAGTACTTC.

This chain uses TRBV5-1 with TRBJ2-1; D possibly corresponds to TRBD1 (5 bases). The CDR3 extends over 15 amino acids. The germline CDR1 and CDR2 sequences are SGHRS and YFSETQ. Trimming took off 3 bases at V and 2 bases at J, with 12 bases between the two ends. CDR3 region: CASSWAGRTYNEQFF. Here the CDR3 DNA reads TGCGCCAGCAGCTGGGCAGGGCGAACCTACAATGAGCAGTTCTTC.

This sequence joins TRBV19 and TRBJ2-7; TRBD1 matches 7 bases. The CDR3 runs to 14 residues. With 5 bases clipped from V and 3 bases from J, the junction kept 7 bases outside the gene matches. Germline V gives CDR1 LNHDA, CDR2 SQIVND (reference sequence). CDR3 sequence reads: CASSLTTGNYEQYF. Here the CDR3 DNA reads TGTGCCAGTAGTCTAACGACAGGGAACTACGAGCAGTACTTC.